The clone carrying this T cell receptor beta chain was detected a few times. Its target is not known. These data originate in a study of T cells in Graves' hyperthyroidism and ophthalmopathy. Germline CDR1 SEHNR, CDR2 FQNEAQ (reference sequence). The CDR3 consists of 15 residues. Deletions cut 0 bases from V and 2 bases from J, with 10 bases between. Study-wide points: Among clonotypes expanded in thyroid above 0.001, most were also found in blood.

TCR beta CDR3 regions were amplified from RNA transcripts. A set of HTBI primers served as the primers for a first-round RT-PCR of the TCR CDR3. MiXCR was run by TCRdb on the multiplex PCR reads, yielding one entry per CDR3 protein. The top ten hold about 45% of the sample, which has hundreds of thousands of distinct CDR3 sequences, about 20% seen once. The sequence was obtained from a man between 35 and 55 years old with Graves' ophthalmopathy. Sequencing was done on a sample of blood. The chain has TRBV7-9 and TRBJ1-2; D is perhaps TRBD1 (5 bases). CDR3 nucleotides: TGTGCCAGCAGCTTAGCGGGACGAAACAACTATGGCTACACCTTC. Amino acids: CASSLAGRNNYGYTF.